This entry lists 24 T cell receptor beta chains sequenced from one sample in a study of neurological immune-mediated disorders. In TCRdb, the 5' RACE reads were re-called with MiXCR into one record per CDR3 protein. There are about 99,000 distinct CDR3 sequences in the sample; under 14% occur only once, and approximately 3.1% lies in the top ten. Stated time point: longitudinal time-point 3. Sequenced: PBMCs. The receptors shown here come from a female donor with HTLV-1-associated myelopathy (HAM/TSP).

This clonotype has ten or more counts. The gene calls are TRBV7-9 and TRBJ1-6; D gene ambiguous. This CDR3 contains 14 residues. V lost 2 bases and J lost 10, with 12 bases in between. Per the germline V gene, CDR1 is SEHNR and CDR2 is FQNEAQ (reference sequence). The chain's CDR3 is CASSLNYGGSPLHF. The CDR3 bases are TGTGCCAGCAGCTTAAATTATGGCGGGTCACCCCTCCACTTT.

At least ten counts were recorded for this clonotype. The rearrangement joins TRBV29-1 to TRBJ2-2, with D uncertain. CDR3 size: 12 residues. The V and J ends lost 4 bases and 6 bases respectively, with 9 bases between them. Germline CDR1 reads SQVTM; CDR2 reads ANQGSEA. As DNA, the CDR3 is TGCAGCGTTGGAAGTAGGTCCGGGGAGCTGTTTTTT. Translating it yields CSVGSRSGELFF.

This clonotype was detected many times. The CDR3 DNA follows: TGCGCCAGCAGCAACCTCCAGGGTTCGAGGGAGACCCAGTACTTC. This codes for CASSNLQGSRETQYF. J is TRBJ2-5 and V is TRBV5-1, with D perhaps TRBD1 (5 bases). Germline V gene sequence: CDR1 SGHRS, CDR2 YFSETQ. V lost 4 bases, J lost 5 bases, and 18 bases lay in between. This CDR3 has 15 residues.

This clonotype showed up many times. The CDR3 DNA reads as TGCAGTGCTAGTTGGAGCGGGGGAAGAACCTACGAGCAGTACTTC. Protein: CSASWSGGRTYEQYF. The gene calls are TRBV20-1 and TRBJ2-7, with 8 bases aligning to TRBD2. Germline values: CDR1 DFQATT, CDR2 SNEGSKA (reference sequence). The CDR3 totals 15 residues. V trimming: 3 bases; J trimming: 2 bases; junction bases outside the gene matches: 9.

This clonotype was seen ten or more times. The rearrangement uses TRBV10-3 and TRBJ2-7; D may be TRBD1 (6 bases). V was shortened by 3 bases and J by 0 bases, with 12 bases between the two germline ends. Germline loops: CDR1 ENHRY, CDR2 SYGVKD. This CDR3 is 15 amino acids long. CDR3 nucleotides: TGTGCCATCAGTGACCAGGGGCTATCCTCCTACGAGCAGTACTTC. Amino acids: CAISDQGLSSYEQYF.

This clonotype is a singleton in its sample. The chain joins TRBV9 to TRBJ2-1, with D possibly TRBD1 on 5 matching bases. This CDR3 is 15 amino acids long. Germline CDR1 and CDR2: SGDLS and YYNGEE. The ends were cut back, 3 bases at V and 3 bases at J, with 13 bases in the middle. Here the CDR3 reads CASSDARTNYNEQFF. The CDR3 nucleotides read TGTGCCAGCAGCGACGCCCGGACAAACTACAATGAGCAGTTCTTC.

This clonotype was counted many times. This chain uses TRBV5-1 with TRBJ1-1; D gene unclear. The CDR3 spans 15 residues. CDR1 is SGHRS and CDR2 is YFSETQ in the germline V gene. The V end was cut by 1 base, the J end by 7 bases, with 17 bases between. The CDR3 sequence is CASSLSSQAFGEAFF. DNA of the CDR3: TGCGCCAGCAGCTTGAGCTCGCAGGCTTTCGGTGAAGCTTTCTTT.

This clonotype was counted ten times or more. The gene calls are TRBV5-1 and TRBJ2-7; perhaps D is TRBD1 or TRBD2 (6 bases each). This CDR3 region has 15 residues. The germline V gene has CDR1 SGHRS and CDR2 YFSETQ. Trimming shortened V by 4 bases and J by 5 bases, and 19 bases separated the two germline ends. The chain's CDR3 is CASSGQGWGADEQYF. For the CDR3, the DNA is TGCGCCAGCAGCGGGCAGGGTTGGGGGGCCGACGAGCAGTACTTC.

This clonotype was found many times. CDR3 nucleotides: TGCAGTGCTAGATTGCACTGGAGAGGAAGAGACTACGAGCAGTACTTC. It codes for CSARLHWRGRDYEQYF. The chain links TRBV20-1 to TRBJ2-7; no firm D call. Trimming removed 2 bases from V and 3 bases from J, with 20 bases in between. The germline gives CDR1 DFQATT, CDR2 SNEGSKA (reference sequence). The CDR3 covers 16 residues.

This clonotype was seen repeatedly, ten times or more. The J gene is TRBJ2-7, the V gene TRBV29-1; possibly TRBD1 or TRBD2 for D (6 bases each). The V and J ends lost 7 bases and 5 bases respectively, with 18 bases between them. The CDR3 extends over 13 amino acids. Germline CDR1 SQVTM, CDR2 ANQGSEA. CDR3 protein: CSAGTAGGHEQYF. For the CDR3, the DNA is TGCAGCGCAGGGACCGCCGGGGGCCACGAGCAGTACTTC.

Many counts were recorded for this clonotype. The chain couples TRBV5-6 to TRBJ1-6, with 8 bases aligning to TRBD1. The CDR3 loop spans 14 amino acids. J was trimmed by 9 bases and V by 2 bases; bases with no gene match: 4. Germline loops: CDR1 SGHDT, CDR2 YYEEEE. CDR3 in amino acids: CASSFEDRVSPLHF. The CDR3 DNA is TGTGCCAGCAGCTTCGAGGACAGGGTTTCACCCCTCCACTTT.

This clonotype was detected ten times or more. The chain carries TRBV28 and TRBJ2-2; a possible D gene is TRBD1 (5 bases). The germline CDR1 and CDR2 sequences are MDHEN and SYDVKM. The CDR3 length is 15 residues. V lost 5 bases and J 5 bases, leaving 15 bases between the germline ends. CDR3: CASSPAQPGTGELFF. CDR3 bases: TGTGCCAGCAGTCCTGCCCAGCCAGGGACCGGGGAGCTGTTTTTT.

This clonotype was observed many times. The chain has TRBV5-4 and TRBJ2-1; 8 nucleotides line up with TRBD1. With 5 bases clipped from V and 2 bases from J, the junction kept 0 bases outside the gene matches. Per germline, CDR1 SGHNT and CDR2 YYREEE (reference sequence). The length of the CDR3 is 13 residues. The CDR3 region has the DNA TGTGCCAGCAGGGACAGGGCCTACAATGAGCAGTTCTTC. This sequence encodes CASRDRAYNEQFF. The whole variable domain, filled in from reference TRBV5-4 and TRBJ2-1, reads ETGVTQSPTHLIKTRGQQVTLRCSSQSGHNTVSWYQQALGQGPQFIFQYYREEENGRGNFPPRFSGLQFPNYSSELNVNALELDDSALYLCASRDRAYNEQFFGPGTRLTVL.

This clonotype was counted between two and nine times. The chain carries TRBV20-1 and TRBJ1-2, with 9 positions matching TRBD1. This CDR3 spans 12 amino acids. In germline, CDR1 is DFQATT, CDR2 SNEGSKA (reference sequence). Losses at the gene ends were 1 base for V and 7 bases for J; bases not matched to a gene: 1. The CDR3 here is CSARGQGGGYTF. In DNA, the CDR3 is TGCAGTGCTAGAGGACAGGGGGGTGGCTACACCTTC.

There are many counts of this clonotype. At one end, the junction sequence differs from germline, possibly due to a read error. The chain combines TRBV15 with TRBJ1-4, with D hard to call. CDR3 length equals 13 residues. Germline assignment: CDR1 LNHNV and CDR2 YYDKDF (reference sequence). Here the CDR3 reads CATSRGMGEKLFF. In DNA, the CDR3 is TGTGCTACCAGCAGAGGGATGGGTGAAAAACTGTTTTTT.

This clonotype was observed many times. The chain carries TRBV28 and TRBJ1-2; the D gene is possibly TRBD1 (5 bases). CDR3 size: 14 residues. CDR1 and CDR2 (germline): MDHEN, SYDVKM. Trimming took 7 bases from V and 7 from J, leaving 19 bases between them. The CDR3: CASTPGGGSFGYTF. The CDR3, as DNA: TGTGCCAGCACCCCGGGTGGGGGTTCGTTTGGCTACACCTTC.

The table lists this clonotype with many counts. The chain links TRBV28 to TRBJ2-7, with TRBD1 identical over 10 bases. With V trimmed by 3 bases and J by 2 bases, 10 bases remained unmatched. CDR3 size: 17 residues. Germline V gene sequence: CDR1 MDHEN, CDR2 SYDVKM. The CDR3 loop reads CASSFRSGTGVAYEQYF. The CDR3 region has the DNA TGTGCCAGCAGTTTTAGGAGTGGGACAGGGGTGGCCTACGAGCAGTACTTC.

This clonotype occurred many times. The V and J genes are TRBV7-2 and TRBJ2-1, with 8 bases fitting TRBD2. This CDR3 comprises 13 residues. Germline V gives CDR1 SGHTA, CDR2 FQGNSA. V trimming: 3 bases; J trimming: 7 bases; junction bases outside the gene matches: 2. The DNA of the CDR3 is TGTGCCAGCAGCTTGGTAGCGGGGAATGAGCAGTTCTTC. It yields the protein CASSLVAGNEQFF.

This clonotype came up a few times. The gene calls are TRBV6-6 and TRBJ1-6; D not resolved. CDR1 is MNHNY and CDR2 is SVGAGI in the germline V gene (reference sequence). The CDR3 is made up of 11 amino acids. With 5 bases removed from V and 7 bases from J, the gap between germline ends came to 3 bases. The CDR3 sequence: CASSLNSPLHF. CDR3 DNA sequence: TGTGCCAGCAGTCTCAATTCACCCCTCCACTTT.

In its sample, this clonotype was seen many times. The chain is built from TRBV6-5 and TRBJ1-6, with 8 bases aligning to TRBD1. CDR1 and CDR2 from the germline V gene are MNHEY and SVGAGI. This CDR3 region has 15 residues. V shed 2 bases and J 6 bases; nucleotides not matched to a gene: 3. CDR3 region: CASSYGTGLNSPLHF. DNA for the CDR3: TGTGCCAGCAGTTACGGGACAGGCCTTAATTCACCCCTCCACTTT.

In this sample, this clonotype turned up many times. The junction departs from the called germline gene at one end, perhaps through a read error. V and J are TRBV6-1 and TRBJ2-3; 12 bases match TRBD1. Germline values: CDR1 MNHNS, CDR2 SASEGT. This CDR3 is built from 15 residues. CDR3 DNA: TGTGCCAGCAGCGAAGGGACAGGGGGCGCAGATACGCAGTATTTT. This translates into CASSEGTGGADTQYF.

This clonotype was recorded at least ten times. CDR3 sequence (DNA): TGTGCCAGCAGTGTCAACAGGGACTACGAGCAGTACTTC. This encodes CASSVNRDYEQYF. V gene TRBV2 combines with J gene TRBJ2-7; D perhaps matches TRBD1 (6 bases). Germline V gene data show CDR1 as SNHLY and CDR2 as FYNNEI. V shed 4 bases and J shed 3 bases, with 10 bases lying between them. The CDR3 consists of 13 residues.

This clonotype was recorded many times. The chain's CDR3 is CASSFLSGGANEQFF. The CDR3 region has the DNA TGTGCCAGCAGCTTCCTTAGCGGGGGGGCCAATGAGCAGTTCTTC. The chain carries TRBV7-2 and TRBJ2-1; 11 bases line up with TRBD2. The CDR3 consists of 15 residues. With V trimmed by 3 bases and J by 6 bases, 4 bases remained unmatched. The germline gives CDR1 SGHTA, CDR2 FQGNSA.

Many counts were recorded for this clonotype. The DNA of the CDR3 is TGTGCCAGCATGGCGCAGGGCTATGGCTACACCTTC. It yields the protein CASMAQGYGYTF. The chain is built from TRBV12-3 or TRBV12-4 and TRBJ1-2; TRBD1 is a possible D gene (5 bases). The V and J ends lost 7 bases and 4 bases respectively, with 10 bases between them. The CDR3 runs to 12 residues.